The 2 T cell receptor beta chains reported below all come from one sample, sequenced in a study of regulatory T cells in long-lasting Graves disease (dated by TCRdb to about 2021). The method was multiplex PCR. The data were produced on an Illumina HiSeq 4000. CDR3 regions were amplified by Arm-PCR with iRepertoire HTBI primers to construct TCR beta libraries. TCRdb redid the processing of the public reads, applying fastp at Q25 and MiXCR, and retained in-frame beta chains. Rows with one shared CDR3 protein collapse into an entry with the most common genes and DNA. In this sample the table shows more than 300,000 distinct CDR3 sequences, about a sixth of which occur a single time. Together, the top ten hold over 20% of the sample. The time point label of this sample denotes: newly diagnosed GD, antithyroid drugs for less than 3 months. For both TCR sequencing and RNA sequencing, RNA was extracted from PBMCs using TRIzol.

The sample was also reused in another study, on T cells in Graves' hyperthyroidism and ophthalmopathy.

The sequences come from peripheral blood mononuclear cells (PBMCs), collected at new diagnosis, from a patient treated with antithyroid drugs. The receptors come from a young woman with Graves disease. Donor details come from another sample of the same person, matched by shared clones.

This clonotype was counted many times. This sequence joins TRBV3-1 and TRBJ1-1; D not resolved. CDR3 size: 14 residues. CDR1 and CDR2 (germline): LGHDT, YNNKEL (reference sequence). The V gene lost 1 base and the J gene lost 1 base, with 7 bases spanning the gap. This CDR3 reads CASSQVAENTEAFF. As DNA, the CDR3 is TGTGCCAGCAGCCAAGTTGCCGAGAACACTGAAGCTTTCTTT.

This clonotype was observed a handful of times. J is TRBJ1-6 and V is TRBV7-9; D may be TRBD1 (6 bases). Trimming pared 1 base from V and 9 bases from J, leaving 13 bases between. Germline CDR1 SEHNR, CDR2 FQNEAQ (reference sequence). CDR3 length: 15 residues. CDR3 sequence: CASSLVEGVGSPLHF. The CDR3 DNA reads TGTGCCAGCAGCTTAGTGGAGGGGGTGGGTTCACCCCTCCACTTT.